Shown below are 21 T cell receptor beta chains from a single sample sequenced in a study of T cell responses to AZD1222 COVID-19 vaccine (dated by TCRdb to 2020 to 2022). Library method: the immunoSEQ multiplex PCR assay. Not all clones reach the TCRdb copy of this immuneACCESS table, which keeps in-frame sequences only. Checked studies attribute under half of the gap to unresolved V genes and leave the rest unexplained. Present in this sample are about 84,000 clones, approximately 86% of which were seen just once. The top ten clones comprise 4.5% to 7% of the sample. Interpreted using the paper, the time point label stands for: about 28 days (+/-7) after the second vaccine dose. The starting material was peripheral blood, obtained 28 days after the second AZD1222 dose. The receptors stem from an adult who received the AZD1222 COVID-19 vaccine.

CDR3 sequence reads: CASSFGSNTEAFF. CDR3 in DNA: TGTGCCAGCAGTTTCGGCAGCAACACTGAAGCTTTCTTT. J is TRBJ1-1 and V is TRBV27; D is unclear. Germline CDR1 is MNHEY and CDR2 is SMNVEV (reference sequence). The CDR3 runs to 13 residues. Trimming cost V 3 bases and J 2 bases, with 7 bases left between them.

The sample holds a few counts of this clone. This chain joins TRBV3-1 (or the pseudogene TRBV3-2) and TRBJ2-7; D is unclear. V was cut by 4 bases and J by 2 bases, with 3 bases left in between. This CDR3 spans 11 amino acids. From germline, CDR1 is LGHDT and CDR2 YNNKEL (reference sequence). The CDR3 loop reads CASSLPYEQYF. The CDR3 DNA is TGTGCCAGCAGCCTCCCCTACGAGCAGTACTTC.

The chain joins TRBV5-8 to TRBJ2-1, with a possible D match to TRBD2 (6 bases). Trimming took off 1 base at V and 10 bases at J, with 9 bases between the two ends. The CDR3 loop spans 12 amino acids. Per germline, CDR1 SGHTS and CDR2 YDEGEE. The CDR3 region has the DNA TGTGCCAGCAGCTTGCCCGGAGGGGAGCAGTTCTTC. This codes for CASSLPGGEQFF.

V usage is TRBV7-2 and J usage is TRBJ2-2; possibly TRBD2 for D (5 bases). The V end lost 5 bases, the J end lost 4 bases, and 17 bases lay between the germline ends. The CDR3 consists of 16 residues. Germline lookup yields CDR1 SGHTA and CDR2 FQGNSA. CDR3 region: CASSVRSAEGTGELFF. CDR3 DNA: TGTGCCAGCAGCGTAAGGTCTGCAGAGGGCACCGGGGAGCTGTTTTTT.

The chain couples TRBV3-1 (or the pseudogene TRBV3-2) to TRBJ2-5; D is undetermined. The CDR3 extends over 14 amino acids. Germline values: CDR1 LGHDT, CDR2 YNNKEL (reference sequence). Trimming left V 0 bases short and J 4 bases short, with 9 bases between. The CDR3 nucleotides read TGTGCCAGCAGCCAAGATCTTGCTGGAGAGACCCAGTACTTC. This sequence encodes CASSQDLAGETQYF.

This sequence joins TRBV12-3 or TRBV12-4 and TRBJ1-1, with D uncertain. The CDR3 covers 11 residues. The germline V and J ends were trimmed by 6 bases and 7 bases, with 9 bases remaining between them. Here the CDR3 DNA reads TGTGCCAGCAGCCGCTCCCGTGAAGCTTTCTTT. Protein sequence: CASSRSREAFF.

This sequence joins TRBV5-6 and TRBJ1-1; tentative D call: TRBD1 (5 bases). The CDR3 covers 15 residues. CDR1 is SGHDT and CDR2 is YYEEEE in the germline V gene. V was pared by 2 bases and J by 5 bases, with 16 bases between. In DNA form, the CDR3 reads TGTGCCAGCAGCTTAAGGATGTGGGAGGGGACTGAAGCTTTCTTT. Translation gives CASSLRMWEGTEAFF.

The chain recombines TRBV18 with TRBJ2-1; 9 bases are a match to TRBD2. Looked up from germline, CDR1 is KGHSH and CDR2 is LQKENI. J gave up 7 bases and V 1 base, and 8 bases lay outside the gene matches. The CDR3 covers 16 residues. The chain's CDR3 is CASSPLAGLAQNEQFF. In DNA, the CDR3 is TGTGCCAGCTCACCACTAGCAGGACTAGCGCAAAATGAGCAGTTCTTC.

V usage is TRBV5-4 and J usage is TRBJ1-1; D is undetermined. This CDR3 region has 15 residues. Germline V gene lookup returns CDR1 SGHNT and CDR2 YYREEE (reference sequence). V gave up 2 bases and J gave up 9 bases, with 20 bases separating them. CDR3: CASSFSADPPYKAFF. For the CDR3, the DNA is TGTGCCAGCAGCTTTAGTGCCGATCCACCTTACAAAGCTTTCTTT.

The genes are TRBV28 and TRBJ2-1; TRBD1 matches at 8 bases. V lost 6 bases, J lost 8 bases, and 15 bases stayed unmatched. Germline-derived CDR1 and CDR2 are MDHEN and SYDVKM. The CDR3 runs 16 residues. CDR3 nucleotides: TGTGCCAGCAGCCCCGAGGCTCGACAGGGGCGGGATGAGCAGTTCTTC. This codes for CASSPEARQGRDEQFF. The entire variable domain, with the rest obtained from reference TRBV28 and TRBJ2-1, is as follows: DVKVTQSSRYLVKRTGEKVFLECVQDMDHENMFWYRQDPGLGLRLIYFSYDVKMKEKGDIPEGYSVSREKKERFSLILESASTNQTSMYLCASSPEARQGRDEQFFGPGTRLTVL.

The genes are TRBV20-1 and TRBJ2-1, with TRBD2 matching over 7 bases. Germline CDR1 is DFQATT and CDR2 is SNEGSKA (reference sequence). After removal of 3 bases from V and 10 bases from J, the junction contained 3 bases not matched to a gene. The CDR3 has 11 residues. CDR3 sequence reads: CSARGGREQFF. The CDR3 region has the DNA TGCAGTGCTAGGGGAGGGAGGGAGCAGTTCTTC.

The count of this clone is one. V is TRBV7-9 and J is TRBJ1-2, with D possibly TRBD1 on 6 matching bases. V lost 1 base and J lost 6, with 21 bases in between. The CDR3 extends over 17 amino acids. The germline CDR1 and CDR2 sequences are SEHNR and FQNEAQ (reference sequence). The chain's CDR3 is CASSLGAGWGQRDGYTF. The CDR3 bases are TGTGCCAGCAGCTTAGGGGCAGGGTGGGGGCAACGAGATGGCTACACCTTC.

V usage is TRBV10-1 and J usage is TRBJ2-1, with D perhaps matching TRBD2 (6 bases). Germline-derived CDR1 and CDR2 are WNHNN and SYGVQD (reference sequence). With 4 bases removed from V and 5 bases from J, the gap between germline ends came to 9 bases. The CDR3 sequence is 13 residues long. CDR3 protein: CASSGGVDNEQFF. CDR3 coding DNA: TGCGCCAGCAGTGGGGGGGTCGACAATGAGCAGTTCTTC.

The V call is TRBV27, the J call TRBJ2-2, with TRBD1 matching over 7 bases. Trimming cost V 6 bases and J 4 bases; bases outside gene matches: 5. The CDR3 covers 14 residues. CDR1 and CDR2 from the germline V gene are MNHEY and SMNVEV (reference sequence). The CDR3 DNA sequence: TGTGCCAGCAGGGTAGGACAGGCCACCGGGGAGCTGTTTTTT. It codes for CASRVGQATGELFF.

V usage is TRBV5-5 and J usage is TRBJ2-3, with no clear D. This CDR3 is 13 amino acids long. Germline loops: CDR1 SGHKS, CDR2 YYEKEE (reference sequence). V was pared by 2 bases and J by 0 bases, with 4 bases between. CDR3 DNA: TGTGCCAGCAGCTTTTCCAGCACAGATACGCAGTATTTT. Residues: CASSFSSTDTQYF. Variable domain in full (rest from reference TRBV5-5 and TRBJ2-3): DAGVTQSPTHLIKTRGQQVTLRCSPISGHKSVSWYQQVLGQGPQFIFQYYEKEERGRGNFPDRFSARQFPNYSSELNVNALLLGDSALYLCASSFSSTDTQYFGPGTRLTVL.

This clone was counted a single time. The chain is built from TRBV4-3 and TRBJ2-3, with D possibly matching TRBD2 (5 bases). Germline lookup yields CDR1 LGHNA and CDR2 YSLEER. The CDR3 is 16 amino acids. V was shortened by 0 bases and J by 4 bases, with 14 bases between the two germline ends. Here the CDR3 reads CASSQDEYRGADTQYF. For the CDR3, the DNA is TGCGCCAGCAGCCAAGATGAGTATCGGGGTGCAGATACGCAGTATTTT.

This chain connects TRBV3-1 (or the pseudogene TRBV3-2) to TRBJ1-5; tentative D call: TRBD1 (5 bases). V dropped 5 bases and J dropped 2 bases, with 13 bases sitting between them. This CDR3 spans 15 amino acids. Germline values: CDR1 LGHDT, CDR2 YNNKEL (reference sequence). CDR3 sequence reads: CASSSQGNGNQPQHF. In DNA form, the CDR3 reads TGTGCCAGCAGCTCCCAGGGTAACGGCAATCAGCCCCAGCATTTT.

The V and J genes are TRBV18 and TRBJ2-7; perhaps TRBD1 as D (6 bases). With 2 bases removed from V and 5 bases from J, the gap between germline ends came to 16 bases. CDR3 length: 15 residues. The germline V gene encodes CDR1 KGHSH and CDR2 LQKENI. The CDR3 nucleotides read TGTGCCAGCTCACCAACAAACGAACAGGGCCACGAGCAGTACTTC. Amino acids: CASSPTNEQGHEQYF.

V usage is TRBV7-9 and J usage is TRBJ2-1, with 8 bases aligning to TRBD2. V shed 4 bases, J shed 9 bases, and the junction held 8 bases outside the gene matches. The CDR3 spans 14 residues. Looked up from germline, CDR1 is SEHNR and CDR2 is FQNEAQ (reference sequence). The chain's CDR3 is CASSSGTRVGEQFF. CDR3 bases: TGTGCCAGCAGCTCCGGGACTAGAGTTGGTGAGCAGTTCTTC.

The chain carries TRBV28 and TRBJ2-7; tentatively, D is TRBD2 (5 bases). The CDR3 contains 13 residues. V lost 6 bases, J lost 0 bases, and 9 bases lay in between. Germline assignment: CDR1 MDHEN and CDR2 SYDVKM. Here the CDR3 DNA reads TGTGCCAGCAGCCGGGGTAGCTCCTACGAGCAGTACTTC. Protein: CASSRGSSYEQYF.

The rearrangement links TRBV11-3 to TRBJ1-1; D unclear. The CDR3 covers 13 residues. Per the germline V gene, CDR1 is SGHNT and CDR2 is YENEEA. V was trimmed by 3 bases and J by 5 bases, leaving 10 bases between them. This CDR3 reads CASSFTLGTEAFF. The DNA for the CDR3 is TGTGCCAGCAGCTTTACCCTGGGGACTGAAGCTTTCTTT.